The present TCR beta chain was sequenced within a study of T and B cells in COVID-19 patients. Overall study context: Most recovered patients had mild to moderate COVID-19 treated as outpatients.

This CDR3 region has 17 residues. Germline V gives CDR1 MNHNS, CDR2 SASEGT. V lost 4 bases and J lost 2, with 19 bases in between. Blood genomic DNA input for TRB amplification was roughly 220-500 ng. TRB rearrangements were amplified by multiplex PCR with BIOMED2 TRB-A/B primers. From the multiplex PCR reads, TCRdb called clonotypes with MiXCR, one entry per CDR3 protein. This sample yields some 16,000 distinct CDR3 sequences, of which approximately 30% are seen a single time; around 4.3% belongs to the top ten. This clonotype is medium-sized by share. The TCR comes from a human donor who had recovered from COVID-19. Input material: blood. The chain is built from TRBV6-1 and TRBJ2-3; perhaps TRBD1 as D (6 bases). The CDR3 loop is CASSVGEWGQFTDTQYF. The CDR3, as DNA: TGTGCCAGCAGTGTAGGGGAGTGGGGACAATTCACAGATACGCAGTATTTT.